These T cell receptor beta chains were read from a single sample in a study of human T cells and chemical hapten exposure. TCRdb reprocessed the RACE reads via MiXCR and lists one record per CDR3 protein. The sample records about 35,000 distinct CDR3 sequences, around 6.5% being singletons. The sequencing here drew on whole blood, taken in connection with sensitization to the hapten diphenylcyclopropenone (DPC). All receptors derive from a woman aged 25 to 39 with alopecia areata. Some clones in this sample may be carry-over from other donors' samples. Both conserved end residues are trimmed from each CDR3. D genes are given only for firm matches.

V gene	D gene	CDR3 length	CDR3 protein
TRBV6-6	-	13	ASRDVSYSNQPQH
TRBV29-1	-	12	SVVGLSSGNTIY
TRBV29-1	TRBD1	12	SVAWDRLPETQY
TRBV10-3	-	11	AVLAGAQETQY
TRBV3-1	-	12	ASGPTVPKNIQY
TRBV10-3	TRBD2	14	AISSGGDANTGELF
TRBV27	-	13	ASSLGGTAGNTIY
TRBV5-6	TRBD1	13	ASSPGQAPQETQY
TRBV2	-	12	ASSETGTFYGYT
TRBV19	-	12	ASSISGSQDTQY
TRBV5-1	-	12	ASSLTTEGVRAF
TRBV30	-	11	AWSQVGEPEAF
TRBV6-1	-	14	ASSDSPNPSTDTQY
TRBV6-1	-	12	ASSEQGARYEQY
TRBV6-5	-	11	ASSYSPLAAQF
TRBV28	TRBD1	12	ASSLLDRDETQY
TRBV12-3/TRBV12-4	-	13	ASSLGGGTYNEQF
TRBV7-8	TRBD1	12	ASSLGTGVTEAF
TRBV5-1	TRBD1	12	ASSSGTGGVEAF
TRBV6-1	-	12	ASSEVRVSYEQY
TRBV7-2	-	10	ASSLIPGEQY
TRBV7-2	-	12	ASSRQLAQETQY
TRBV18	TRBD1	14	ASSLSQGAGNQPQH
TRBV20-1	-	12	SARDQPGTYEQY
TRBV30	-	12	AWSVGAGANVLT
TRBV12-3/TRBV12-4	-	14	ASSLRAAAINSPLH
TRBV4-3	TRBD1	12	ASSQLDRVREQF
TRBV9	TRBD2	17	ASSVGASGGALSYNEQF
TRBV2	TRBD1	13	ASRTGGLSNQPQH
TRBV5-1	TRBD1	12	ASSLQGQDYGYT
TRBV2	TRBD1	12	ASSQTGVGSPLH
TRBV24-1	-	12	ATSVQGHTGELF
TRBV30	-	12	AWDSRSPYNEQF
TRBV11-2	TRBD2	13	ASIPWGGDTNEQF
TRBV6-5	TRBD2	14	ASSYLAGDPGYEQY
TRBV29-1	-	13	SVYPNQGNNYGYT
TRBV20-1	-	13	SAPISGLHHTEAF
TRBV2	-	11	ASSDSMPDTQY
TRBV10-3	-	14	AISDKQGLSNQPQH
TRBV4-1	-	12	ASSQLQVTLEAF